The clone carrying this TCR beta chain was counted a few times. Antigen specificity is unknown. Use of 60 Vbeta and 13 Jbeta primers characterized the PCR. TCRdb keeps only in-frame clones here, not all; method: immunoSEQ multiplex PCR. This sample carries around 37,000 clones, 81% of them seen once, and the ten largest clones take 2.7%. This specimen belongs to a study of cytomegalovirus exposure and HLA in healthy donors. Germline loops: CDR1 MNHNY, CDR2 SVGAGI (reference sequence). This CDR3 comprises 14 residues. V lost 6 bases to trimming and J lost 3 bases, with 13 bases between them. Study-level findings and limits: Apart from CMV serostatus, no immune exposure information was available. What a later analysis reportedly showed was that an Asian-associated ancestry cluster had fewer N-insertions than the approximately 670-donor mean.

J is TRBJ2-3 and V is TRBV6-6; D gene unclear. This TCR derives from a man aged 45 to 65 in good health and CMV-seronegative. Sequencing was performed on PBMCs. The CDR3 loop is CASRHPPWTDTQYF. Here the CDR3 DNA reads TGTGCCAGCAGACATCCCCCCTGGACAGATACGCAGTATTTT.